The rows below give T cell receptor beta chains drawn from one sample of a study of cytomegalovirus exposure and HLA in healthy donors. Clones were sequenced by immunoSEQ multiplex PCR, and TCRdb holds only the in-frame ones, with some missing. The sample holds approximately 180,000 clones, approximately 84% seen once. The sequenced material came from PBMCs. The receptors stem from a girl under three years old in good health and CMV-seronegative. CDR3s include the opening cysteine and the closing phenylalanine or tryptophan. The D gene is left open where the match is weak. The size field is filled for only some rows; it gives once, few, many or a size class.

.	TRBJ2-1	TRBD1	TRBV2	TGTGCCAGCCGAAACACCGGGACAGACTTCTTC	CASRNTGTDFF
.	TRBJ2-5	.	TRBV20-1	TGCAGTGCCGTAAAAGAGACCCAGTACTTC	CSAVKETQYF
.	TRBJ2-5	.	TRBV2	TGTGCCAGCAGTATGTCAGGGGGGGAGACCCAGTACTTC	CASSMSGGETQYF
.	TRBJ2-3	.	TRBV6-5	TGTGCCAGCAGTTACTCCTTAACAGATACGCAGTATTTT	CASSYSLTDTQYF
.	TRBJ1-4	.	TRBV7-2	TGTGCCAGCAGCCGACAGAAGTATGAAAAACTGTTTTTT	CASSRQKYEKLFF
.	TRBJ1-1	TRBD1	TRBV6-6	TGTGCCAGCCATAGGACAGGGCGTGAAGCTTTCTTT	CASHRTGREAFF
.	TRBJ2-1	.	TRBV27	TGTGCCAGCAGTTTATCCTTTAGCGGCTACTACAATGAGCAGTTCTTC	CASSLSFSGYYNEQFF
.	TRBJ1-1	TRBD1	TRBV4-1	TGCGCCAGCAGCCAAATCCCCGGGACAGGAGAAGCTTTCTTT	CASSQIPGTGEAFF
.	TRBJ2-2	.	TRBV2	TGTGCCAGCAGTGATTCGGTCGCGGAGCTGTTTTTT	CASSDSVAELFF
once	TRBJ2-5	TRBD2	TRBV5-1	TGCGCCAGCAGCTTGGCGGGGACTAGGAAAGAGACCCAGTACTTC	CASSLAGTRKETQYF
once	TRBJ2-7	TRBD1	TRBV6-6	TGTGCCAGCAGTGAGGGGGCAACCTACGAGCAGTACTTC	CASSEGATYEQYF
.	TRBJ1-1	TRBD1	TRBV5-1	TGCGCCAGCAGCTCCCCGGACAGGGGGAGCACTGAAGCTTTCTTT	CASSSPDRGSTEAFF
.	TRBJ1-4	TRBD1	TRBV6-6	TGTGCCAGCAGCACAGGGGTGACTAATGAAAAACTGTTTTTT	CASSTGVTNEKLFF
.	TRBJ2-7	TRBD2	TRBV9	TGTGCCAGCAGCCCAGCGGGGGGATCCTACGAGCAGTACTTC	CASSPAGGSYEQYF
few	TRBJ1-2	.	TRBV5-8	TGTGCCAGCTACGCTCAGTATGGCTACACCTTC	CASYAQYGYTF
.	TRBJ2-1	TRBD2	TRBV27	TGTGCCAGCAGGGTCCCGGGACTAGGTAACAATGAGCAGTTCTTC	CASRVPGLGNNEQFF
.	TRBJ2-1	.	TRBV7-2	TGTGCCAGCAGCTTAGCTAGCGATGAGCAGTTCTTC	CASSLASDEQFF
.	TRBJ2-5	TRBD2	TRBV7-6	TGTGCCAGCAGCCCATTAGCGGGGGTACAAGAGACCCAGTACTTC	CASSPLAGVQETQYF
.	TRBJ1-1	.	TRBV27	TGTGCCAGCAAACTGAGGGGGGGAAGCACTGAAGCTTTCTTT	CASKLRGGSTEAFF
once	TRBJ2-7	.	TRBV2	TGTGCCAGCCTCGGGAGCCCCTACGAGCAGTACTTC	CASLGSPYEQYF
.	TRBJ1-1	.	TRBV11-2	TGTGCCAGCAGCACTTCCCAGGGTACCGCTGAAGCTTTCTTT	CASSTSQGTAEAFF
.	TRBJ2-7	.	TRBV11-3	TGTGCCAGCAGCTTAGGAGAGGACTACGAGCAGTACTTC	CASSLGEDYEQYF
once	TRBJ1-3	TRBD1	TRBV7-8	TGTGCCAGCAGCCACACCAGGACAGGGGCTGGAAACACCATATATTTT	CASSHTRTGAGNTIYF
.	TRBJ1-5	.	TRBV6-5	TGTGCCAGCAGCGGACAGCGCAATCAGCCCCAGCATTTT	CASSGQRNQPQHF
.	TRBJ2-5	TRBD1	TRBV9	TGTGCCAGCAGCGTTACAGGGGGCGCTTTTTGGGAGACCCAGTACTTC	CASSVTGGAFWETQYF
.	TRBJ2-7	TRBD2	TRBV6-1	TGTGCCACCCTTAGCGGGGGTGGCTACGAGCAGTACTTC	CATLSGGGYEQYF
.	TRBJ2-2	.	TRBV4-1	TGCGCCAGCAGCCCCTACACCGGGGAGCTGTTTTTT	CASSPYTGELFF
.	TRBJ2-1	.	TRBV4-2	TGTGCCAGCAGCCAAGCCCCGTTGTACAATGAGCAGTTCTTC	CASSQAPLYNEQFF
.	TRBJ1-5	.	TRBV6-1	TGTGCCAGCAGTGAATTTGCAGGGATCGGTGTATATAGCAATCAGCCCCAGCATTTT	CASSEFAGIGVYSNQPQHF
.	TRBJ2-1	.	TRBV27	TGTGCCAGCAGTTCCGCGCCCTCCTACAATGAGCAGTTCTTC	CASSSAPSYNEQFF
.	TRBJ1-2	TRBD1	TRBV25-1	TGTGCCAGCAGTGAGAGTGGGACAGGGGGCATTAGTGGCTACACCTTC	CASSESGTGGISGYTF
.	TRBJ2-1	TRBD2	TRBV6-5	TGTGCCAGCAGTTACTTCCCTCGACTAGCCCATGAGCAGTTCTTC	CASSYFPRLAHEQFF
.	TRBJ1-1	TRBD1	TRBV19	TGTGCCAGCAAGAACAGGGGGACTGAAGCTTTCTTT	CASKNRGTEAFF
.	TRBJ2-7	TRBD1	TRBV6-6	TGTGCCAGCAGTCCTCTCCGACAGGGTTCGTACGAGCAGTACTTC	CASSPLRQGSYEQYF
.	TRBJ2-7	TRBD2	TRBV30	TGTGCCTGGATCTCAGCGGGAGGGTACGAGCAGTACTTC	CAWISAGGYEQYF
.	TRBJ2-1	.	TRBV5-5	TGTGCCAGCAGCCCTAGGGGGGGTCGAGGTGAGCAGTTCTTC	CASSPRGGRGEQFF
.	TRBJ1-6	.	TRBV2	TGTGCCAGCAGTGAAGCGGTCAGACAGAATAATTCACCCCTCCACTTT	CASSEAVRQNNSPLHF
.	TRBJ2-1	TRBD2	TRBV5-5	TGTGCCAGCAGCTTGAGCGGGGGGAGCTCCTACAATGAGCAGTTCTTC	CASSLSGGSSYNEQFF
few	TRBJ1-1	.	TRBV6-6	TGTGCCAGCAGCCAACCTCCCGGGATCGAAGCTTTCTTT	CASSQPPGIEAFF
few	TRBJ2-7	.	TRBV9	TGTGCCAGCAGCGTAGCTTCCCGAGGCCACGAGCAGTACTTC	CASSVASRGHEQYF
few	TRBJ1-1	.	TRBV6-6	TGTGCCAGCACCAAGGAATGGGGGCCTCCTGAAGCTTTCTTT	CASTKEWGPPEAFF
.	TRBJ1-1	.	TRBV6-5	TGTGCCAGCAGTCCCTTCGGGAACACTGAAGCTTTCTTT	CASSPFGNTEAFF
.	TRBJ2-7	TRBD2	TRBV6-5	TGTGCCAGCAGTTTCTCCGGGACTAGCGGGGACGAGCAGTACTTC	CASSFSGTSGDEQYF
.	TRBJ2-5	TRBD1	TRBV15	TGTGCCACCGCCCAGGGACAGCCGGAGACCCAGTACTTC	CATAQGQPETQYF
.	TRBJ1-2	.	TRBV6-5	TGTGCCAGCAGCCCATCGACGTGGGGAGGTGGCTACACCTTC	CASSPSTWGGGYTF
few	TRBJ1-2	TRBD1	TRBV27	TGTGCCAGCAGATTAATACCTGACAGGGGGGAAGGCTACACCTTC	CASRLIPDRGEGYTF
.	TRBJ2-1	.	TRBV5-1	TGCGCCAGCGAGTCGGGAGCCCAGAATGAGCAGTTCTTC	CASESGAQNEQFF